These 8 T cell receptor beta chains originate from one sample sequenced in a study of early T cells in non-severe SARS-CoV-2 infection (dated by TCRdb to the early 2020s). Receptors were amplified or captured by 5' RACE. This sample was sequenced with a NextSeq 500. TCRdb reran the public reads through fastp at Q25 and MiXCR, keeping productive beta chains. Records with the same CDR3 protein are collapsed into one entry carrying the most frequent genes and DNA. The sample table shows more than 50,000 distinct CDR3 sequences, and roughly 5.3% are seen once. 6.8% of the sample belongs to the ten largest clones. Material for sequencing was whole blood. Receptor source: an adult who was a healthcare worker with PCR-confirmed SARS-CoV-2 infection or an uninfected control (not recorded which).

The table lists this clonotype with many counts. The rearrangement joins TRBV4-1 to TRBJ1-5; no clear D gene. From germline, CDR1 is MGHRA and CDR2 YSYEKL. The CDR3 loop spans 13 amino acids. V was shortened by 1 base and J by 8 bases, with 9 bases between the two germline ends. In DNA, the CDR3 is TGCGCCAGCAGCCAAGGAGTTATCGAGCCCCAGCATTTT. Translating it yields CASSQGVIEPQHF.

Many counts were recorded for this clonotype. CDR3 in DNA: TGTGCCAGCAGCCAAGGTGGTCAGTTCAGTGAAGCTTTCTTT. The encoded protein is CASSQGGQFSEAFF. The V and J genes are TRBV4-2 and TRBJ1-1; D gene ambiguous. From germline, CDR1 is LGHNA and CDR2 YNFKEQ. V was trimmed by 1 base and J by 7 bases, leaving 13 bases between them. The CDR3 extends over 14 amino acids.

This clonotype was observed once. The CDR3 reads CASSPLGRTGPLGYTF. Written as DNA, the CDR3 is TGTGCCAGCAGCCCTCTCGGACGGACCGGACCCCTTGGCTACACCTTC. The chain links TRBV7-2 to TRBJ1-2, with unresolved D. The CDR3 loop spans 16 amino acids. Germline assignment: CDR1 SGHTA and CDR2 FQGNSA. V was pared by 5 bases and J by 7 bases, with 23 bases between. Together with reference TRBV7-2 and TRBJ1-2, the CDR3 gives the full variable domain: GAGVSQSPSNKVTEKGKDVELRCDPISGHTALYWYRQSLGQGLEFLIYFQGNSAPDKSGLPSDRFSAERTGGSVSTLTIQRTQQEDSAVYLCASSPLGRTGPLGYTFGSGTRLTVV.

This clonotype showed up many times. The chain links TRBV18 to TRBJ1-2; D not certain. V was trimmed by 3 bases and J by 10 bases, leaving 9 bases between them. Germline CDR1 KGHSH, CDR2 LQKENI. The CDR3 runs to 11 residues. CDR3 residues: CASSPGVVYTF. The CDR3 nucleotides are TGTGCCAGCTCACCGGGAGTGGTCTACACCTTC.

This clonotype was seen ten or more times. This rearrangement joins TRBV12-3 or TRBV12-4 to TRBJ1-2; D ambiguous. V lost 1 base and J lost 9, with 18 bases in between. The CDR3 length is 15 residues. This CDR3 reads CASSLGAGSVASYTF. The DNA for the CDR3 is TGTGCCAGCAGTTTAGGTGCTGGCTCCGTTGCGAGCTACACCTTC.

Ten or more counts support this clonotype. The rearrangement joins TRBV15 to TRBJ1-2; possibly TRBD1 for D (5 bases). Trimming left V 0 bases short and J 4 bases short, with 12 bases between. The CDR3 contains 15 residues. CDR1 and CDR2 (germline): LNHNV, YYDKDF (reference sequence). The CDR3 region has the DNA TGTGCCACCAGCAGAGATAGCTCGACAGCCTATGGCTACACCTTC. Encoded protein: CATSRDSSTAYGYTF.

The sample holds many counts of this clonotype. The rearrangement uses TRBV19 and TRBJ2-5, with D possibly matching TRBD1 (5 bases). V was pared by 5 bases and J by 5 bases, with 21 bases between. Germline-derived CDR1 and CDR2 are LNHDA and SQIVND (reference sequence). The CDR3 length is 16 residues. CDR3 amino acids: CASSSPWQGSYETQYF. DNA of the CDR3: TGTGCCAGTAGTTCACCCTGGCAGGGATCGTACGAGACCCAGTACTTC.

This clonotype was counted ten times or more. V gene TRBV12-3 or TRBV12-4 combines with J gene TRBJ2-2, with 12 positions matching TRBD2. The CDR3 extends over 17 amino acids. J lost 2 bases, V lost 3 bases, and 4 bases had no gene match. The CDR3 DNA is TGTGCCAGCAGTTTGTCTAGCGGGAGGGCCAACACCGGGGAGCTGTTTTTT. It is translated as CASSLSSGRANTGELFF.